These 32 T cell receptor beta chains originate from one sample sequenced in a study of blood T cells in healthy people across ages. With a J-beta primer mix and a sample-barcoded 5' primer, a second PCR ran about 7 to 12 cycles. TCRdb reprocessed the 5' RACE reads with MiXCR, giving one entry per CDR3 protein. Here the sample spans around 900,000 distinct CDR3 sequences, 45% to 60% being singletons. Sequencing was performed on blood. These TCRs come from a woman aged 55-70 years in good health.

The chain uses TRBV20-1 and TRBJ2-1, with D maybe TRBD2 (5 bases). The assigned J gene may be wrong: the sequence end matches TRBJ2-7 better. Germline assignment: CDR1 DFQATT and CDR2 SNEGSKA (reference sequence). The CDR3 is made up of 14 amino acids. In nucleotides, the CDR3 is TGCAGTGCGGTAGGGAGTACGCCCTACAATGAGCAGTACTTC. Its translation is CSAVGSTPYNEQYF.

This clonotype was seen repeatedly, ten times or more. This chain joins TRBV20-1 and TRBJ2-3, with TRBD2 matching over 10 bases. CDR3 length equals 16 residues. Germline V CDR1 and CDR2: DFQATT, SNEGSKA (reference sequence). The J segment lost 1 base and the V segment lost 0 bases, leaving 4 bases of the junction unmatched. CDR3 sequence (DNA): TGCAGTGCTAGAGATCAGGGGACTAGCGGCACAGATACGCAGTATTTT. The encoded protein is CSARDQGTSGTDTQYF.

This clonotype was detected only a few times. The chain joins TRBV11-2 to TRBJ2-3, with a weak D call TRBD2 (6 bases). This CDR3 region has 17 residues. Trimming pared 3 bases from V and 2 bases from J, leaving 18 bases between. Per the germline V gene, CDR1 is SGHAT and CDR2 is FQNNGV. The chain's CDR3 is CASSLRGGWGSTDTQYF. The CDR3 DNA reads TGTGCCAGCAGCTTGAGGGGAGGTTGGGGCTCCACAGATACGCAGTATTTT.

The rearrangement joins TRBV7-2 to TRBJ2-5; D possibly corresponds to TRBD1 (6 bases). The CDR3 loop spans 18 amino acids. From germline, CDR1 is SGHTA and CDR2 FQGNSA. Deletions cut 5 bases from V and 11 bases from J, with 33 bases between. CDR3 residues: CASSQLKFGTPRAREQYF. The DNA for the CDR3 is TGTGCCAGCAGCCAATTAAAATTCGGGACACCGCGGGCTAGGGAGCAGTACTTC.

Here the CDR3 reads CASSQRSAGEGETQYF. DNA for the CDR3: TGTGCCAGCAGCCAACGTTCGGCGGGAGAGGGGGAGACCCAGTACTTC. The J gene is TRBJ2-5, the V gene TRBV3-1, with 7 bases aligning to TRBD2. The CDR3 is 16 amino acids. J lost 5 bases, V lost 2 bases, and 11 bases had no gene match. The germline gives CDR1 LGHDT, CDR2 YNNKEL (reference sequence).

This clonotype was seen a few times. The CDR3 protein is CAISDGQGLVQYF. Written as DNA, the CDR3 is TGTGCCATCAGTGATGGTCAGGGTCTGGTGCAGTACTTC. The chain employs TRBV10-3 and TRBJ2-7, with a weak D call TRBD1 (5 bases). Germline V lookup: CDR1 ENHRY, CDR2 SYGVKD. The length of the CDR3 is 13 residues. Trimming took 3 bases from V and 9 from J, leaving 15 bases between them.

This clonotype was seen more than once but under ten times. This chain joins TRBV6-2 or TRBV6-3 and TRBJ2-3, with D unclear. In germline, CDR1 is MNHEY, CDR2 SVGEGT. The CDR3 is 12 amino acids. Trimming removed 6 bases from V and 6 bases from J, with 10 bases in between. The CDR3 here is CASRGFWDTQYF. DNA for the CDR3: TGTGCCAGCAGAGGATTCTGGGATACGCAGTATTTT.

V gene TRBV7-9 combines with J gene TRBJ2-5; 7 bases are a match to TRBD1. The germline V gene encodes CDR1 SEHNR and CDR2 FQNEAQ (reference sequence). Germline trimming cut 2 bases from V and 4 bases from J; bases unmatched to any gene: 4. The CDR3 consists of 14 residues. The chain's CDR3 is CASSLPYRGETQYF. The CDR3 DNA follows: TGTGCCAGCAGCTTACCCTACAGGGGAGAGACCCAGTACTTC.

The chain employs TRBV9 and TRBJ2-1, with D possibly TRBD2 on 5 matching bases. Germline CDR1 reads SGDLS; CDR2 reads YYNGEE. The V and J ends lost 7 bases and 1 base respectively, with 15 bases between them. This CDR3 has 15 amino acids. DNA of the CDR3: TGTGCCAGCCCACTCAAGAGGGAATCCTACAATGAGCAGTTCTTC. Residues: CASPLKRESYNEQFF.

The J gene is TRBJ2-7, the V gene TRBV7-2; TRBD2 matches at 11 bases. This CDR3 comprises 16 residues. V shed 4 bases, J shed 3 bases, and the junction held 8 bases outside the gene matches. The V gene's germline CDR1 is SGHTA and CDR2 FQGNSA. CDR3 in amino acids: CASSSTTSGRVYEQYF. DNA for the CDR3: TGTGCCAGCAGCTCGACCACTAGCGGGAGAGTCTACGAGCAGTACTTC.

The chain is built from TRBV6-5 and TRBJ2-7, with 7 nucleotides matching TRBD2. Germline assignment: CDR1 MNHEY and CDR2 SVGAGI. The CDR3 has 14 residues. The V segment lost 5 bases and the J segment 2 bases; nucleotides outside the gene matches: 6. The CDR3 nucleotides read TGTGCCAGCAGTCCCCAGCGGGGCACCTACGAGCAGTACTTC. Its protein is CASSPQRGTYEQYF.

This clonotype turned up a few times. The chain has TRBV28 and TRBJ2-5; no firm D call. The end of the DNA is better explained by TRBJ2-7, so the J call may be wrong. The CDR3 totals 14 residues. Germline V gene lookup returns CDR1 MDHEN and CDR2 SYDVKM. This chain's CDR3 is CASSFPTGFSEQYF. Written as DNA, the CDR3 is TGTGCCAGCAGTTTCCCGACGGGTTTTAGCGAGCAGTACTTC.

The chain combines TRBV6-2 or TRBV6-3 with TRBJ2-3; D remains ambiguous. CDR1 is MNHEY and CDR2 is SVGEGT in the germline V gene. The CDR3 loop spans 16 amino acids. Trimming left V 1 base short and J 2 bases short, with 13 bases between. DNA for the CDR3: TGTGCCAGCAGTTACTGGGCCCCCGGAGACACAGATACGCAGTATTTT. Protein: CASSYWAPGDTDTQYF.

The chain has TRBV7-6 and TRBJ2-3, with TRBD2 identical over 7 bases. CDR3 length: 13 amino acids. V gave up 10 bases and J gave up 2 bases; unmatched junction bases: 6. Germline V lookup: CDR1 SGHVS, CDR2 FNYEAQ. The CDR3 loop is CATKLAITDTQYF. DNA of the CDR3: TGTGCCACCAAACTAGCGATCACAGATACGCAGTATTTT.

The V gene is TRBV13, the J gene TRBJ2-3, with 11 bases lining up with TRBD2. The germline V gene has CDR1 PRHDT and CDR2 FYEKMQ (reference sequence). V dropped 5 bases and J dropped 0; count of bases not matched to a gene: 7. The CDR3 runs to 17 residues. The CDR3 region is CASSTVLAGVSTDTQYF. For the CDR3, the DNA is TGTGCCAGCAGCACGGTACTAGCGGGAGTTAGCACAGATACGCAGTATTTT.

CDR3 amino acids: CASSLNPADTQYF. The CDR3 DNA reads TGTGCCAGCAGTTTGAACCCCGCAGATACGCAGTATTTT. The J gene is TRBJ2-3, the V gene TRBV12-3 or TRBV12-4; D is ambiguous. Trimming took off 3 bases at V and 4 bases at J, with 8 bases between the two ends. CDR3 length: 13 residues.

The chain recombines TRBV15 with TRBJ2-3; TRBD1 might be the D (6 bases). V was clipped by 0 bases and J by 2 bases, with 9 bases between them. CDR3 length equals 15 residues. Germline assignment: CDR1 LNHNV and CDR2 YYDKDF (reference sequence). CDR3 amino acids: CATSRDGDNTDTQYF. As DNA, the CDR3 is TGTGCCACCAGCAGAGATGGGGACAACACAGATACGCAGTATTTT. The entire variable domain, with the rest obtained from reference TRBV15 and TRBJ2-3, is as follows: DAMVIQNPRYQVTQFGKPVTLSCSQTLNHNVMYWYQQKSSQAPKLLFHYYDKDFNNEADTPDNFQSRRPNTSFCFLDIRSPGLGDTAMYLCATSRDGDNTDTQYFGPGTRLTVL.

This sequence joins TRBV9 and TRBJ1-1; the D gene is possibly TRBD1 (6 bases). This CDR3 comprises 14 residues. Germline V lookup: CDR1 SGDLS, CDR2 YYNGEE. V was pared by 4 bases and J by 1 base, with 11 bases between. CDR3 nucleotide sequence: TGTGCCAGCAGCCAGGGGTGGGCGAACACTGAAGCTTTCTTT. This codes for CASSQGWANTEAFF.

The genes are TRBV27 and TRBJ2-7, with TRBD2 as a possible D gene (6 bases). Trimming took 5 bases from V and 4 from J, leaving 12 bases between them. Per the germline V gene, CDR1 is MNHEY and CDR2 is SMNVEV (reference sequence). CDR3 size: 13 residues. CDR3 protein: CASSPRLGYEQYF. Written as DNA, the CDR3 is TGTGCCAGCAGTCCACGACTAGGATACGAGCAGTACTTC.

The gene calls are TRBV7-9 and TRBJ2-4, with D possibly matching TRBD2 (5 bases). Deletions cut 5 bases from V and 9 bases from J, with 17 bases between. CDR3 length: 14 amino acids. Germline V gene lookup returns CDR1 SEHNR and CDR2 FQNEAQ (reference sequence). CDR3 residues: CASSLVSGLSIQYF. As DNA, the CDR3 is TGTGCCAGCAGCCTAGTCTCAGGACTGTCCATTCAGTACTTC.

This clonotype has only a few counts. The CDR3 DNA follows: TGTGCCAGCAGTTACTCGCGACAGGGTCAGGTTTATGAAAAACTGTTTTTT. This sequence encodes CASSYSRQGQVYEKLFF. The chain recombines TRBV6-5 with TRBJ1-4, with 7 bases matching TRBD1. The CDR3 covers 17 residues. V shed 0 bases and J 6 bases; nucleotides not matched to a gene: 10. Germline loops: CDR1 MNHEY, CDR2 SVGAGI.

The chain is built from TRBV5-1 and TRBJ2-7, with 12 nucleotides matching TRBD2. The CDR3 totals 14 residues. Germline V lookup: CDR1 SGHRS, CDR2 YFSETQ. Trimming cost V 0 bases and J 5 bases; bases outside gene matches: 0. The CDR3 DNA is TGCGCCAGCAGCTTGGCTAGCGGGAGGGACGAGCAGTACTTC. Encoded protein: CASSLASGRDEQYF.

This clonotype was seen more than once but under ten times. The V and J genes are TRBV12-3 or TRBV12-4 and TRBJ2-4; possibly TRBD1 for D (7 bases). The DNA end lines up better with TRBJ2-7; the J call may be wrong. The CDR3 has 12 amino acids. CDR3 protein: CASSGGLDEQYF. CDR3 bases: TGTGCCAGCTCAGGGGGGTTGGACGAGCAGTACTTC.

This clonotype was seen just once. One end of the junction is discordant with germline, which a read error may explain. This chain links TRBV6-6 with TRBJ1-5; D is unclear. CDR3 size: 14 residues. Germline lookup yields CDR1 MNHNY and CDR2 SVGAGI (reference sequence). DNA for the CDR3: TGTGCCAGCAGCCCCCAATTTAGCAATCAGCCCCGGCATTTT. Encoded protein: CASSPQFSNQPRHF.

The rearrangement joins TRBV28 to TRBJ2-1, with D maybe TRBD2 (6 bases). The V and J ends lost 4 bases and 6 bases respectively, with 22 bases between them. The CDR3 consists of 17 residues. Germline loops: CDR1 MDHEN, CDR2 SYDVKM. The CDR3 is CASSSYFPGVYGNEQFF. The CDR3 region has the DNA TGTGCCAGCAGTTCCTATTTCCCGGGAGTGTACGGCAATGAGCAGTTCTTC.

The sample holds a few counts of this clonotype. This chain joins TRBV27 and TRBJ2-7; maybe TRBD1 (7 bases). The ends were cut back, 1 base at V and 5 bases at J, with 18 bases in the middle. The germline CDR1 and CDR2 sequences are MNHEY and SMNVEV (reference sequence). This CDR3 spans 16 amino acids. For the CDR3, the DNA is TGTGCCAGCAGTTTATTTTTCAGGGGGAGGTCCCACGAGCAGTACTTC. Amino acid sequence: CASSLFFRGRSHEQYF.

This sequence joins TRBV6-2 or TRBV6-3 and TRBJ2-3; TRBD1 agrees at 10 bases. The CDR3 loop spans 17 amino acids. The germline V gene encodes CDR1 MNHEY and CDR2 SVGEGT. The ends lost 6 bases at V and 1 base at J; junction bases unmatched: 10. The CDR3 DNA sequence: TGTGCCAGCAGGAGTGGACAGGGGGGGTTCGGCACAGATACGCAGTATTTT. Translated, it gives CASRSGQGGFGTDTQYF.

This clonotype was counted a few times. The chain joins TRBV7-2 to TRBJ2-3; D is ambiguous. Trimming cost V 2 bases and J 7 bases, with 7 bases left between them. CDR1 is SGHTA, CDR2 FQGNSA, per germline. The CDR3 covers 12 residues. CDR3 in amino acids: CASSLQLNTQYF. CDR3 nucleotides: TGTGCCAGCAGCTTACAGTTAAATACGCAGTATTTT.

The chain links TRBV12-5 to TRBJ2-5; D is perhaps TRBD1 (6 bases). V was trimmed by 6 bases and J by 2 bases, leaving 10 bases between them. Germline V gene sequence: CDR1 LGHNT, CDR2 FRNRAP. The CDR3 has 13 amino acids. CDR3 in DNA: TGTGCTAGTGGCCGGGACACTCAAGAGACCCAGTACTTC. Its protein product is CASGRDTQETQYF.

This clonotype occurred a few times. This rearrangement joins TRBV15 to TRBJ2-3; D call uncertain. The ends were cut back, 6 bases at V and 2 bases at J, with 12 bases in the middle. This CDR3 has 14 residues. Looked up from germline, CDR1 is LNHNV and CDR2 is YYDKDF (reference sequence). CDR3 coding DNA: TGTGCCACCAGAGGTTCCATTCTCACAGATACGCAGTATTTT. Encoded protein: CATRGSILTDTQYF.

This chain uses TRBV20-1 with TRBJ2-1, with unresolved D. The CDR3 runs 14 residues. Germline lookup yields CDR1 DFQATT and CDR2 SNEGSKA (reference sequence). The V end lost 3 bases, the J end lost 2 bases, and 11 bases lay between the germline ends. DNA of the CDR3: TGCAGTGCTAGTCCTATGAGCGCCTACAATGAGCAGTTCTTC. Its translation is CSASPMSAYNEQFF.

The chain recombines TRBV6-2 or TRBV6-3 with TRBJ2-3, with D uncertain. There are 14 residues in the CDR3. The V and J ends lost 5 bases and 3 bases respectively, with 12 bases between them. CDR1 is MNHEY, CDR2 SVGEGT, per germline. Here the CDR3 reads CASSDTVSTDTQYF. The CDR3 nucleotides read TGTGCCAGCAGTGACACCGTCAGTACAGATACGCAGTATTTT.